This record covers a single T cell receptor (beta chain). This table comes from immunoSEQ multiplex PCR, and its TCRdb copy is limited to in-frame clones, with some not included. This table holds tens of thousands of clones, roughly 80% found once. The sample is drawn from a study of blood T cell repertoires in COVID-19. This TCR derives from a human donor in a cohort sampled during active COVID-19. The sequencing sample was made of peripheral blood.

The CDR3 coding sequence is TGTGCCAGCAGCCCCTCCATGCGATCACCCCTCCACTTT. Its protein product is CASSPSMRSPLHF. This sequence joins TRBV14 and TRBJ1-6; no reliable D call. Germline V gene lookup returns CDR1 SGHDN and CDR2 FVKESK. The CDR3 runs 13 residues. V was shortened by 4 bases and J by 10 bases, with 11 bases between the two germline ends.